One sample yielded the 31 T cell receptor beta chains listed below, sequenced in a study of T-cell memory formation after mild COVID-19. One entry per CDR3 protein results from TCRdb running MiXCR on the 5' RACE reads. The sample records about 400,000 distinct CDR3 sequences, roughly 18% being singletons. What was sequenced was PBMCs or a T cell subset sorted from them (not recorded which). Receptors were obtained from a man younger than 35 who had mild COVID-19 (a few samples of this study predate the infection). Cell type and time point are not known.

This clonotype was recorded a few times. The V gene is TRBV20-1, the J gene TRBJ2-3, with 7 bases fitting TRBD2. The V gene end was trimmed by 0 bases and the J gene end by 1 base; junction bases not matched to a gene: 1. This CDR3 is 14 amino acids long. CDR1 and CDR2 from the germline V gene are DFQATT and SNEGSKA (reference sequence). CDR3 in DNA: TGCAGTGCTAGAGATGGGGGGGGCACAGATACGCAGTATTTT. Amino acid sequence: CSARDGGGTDTQYF.

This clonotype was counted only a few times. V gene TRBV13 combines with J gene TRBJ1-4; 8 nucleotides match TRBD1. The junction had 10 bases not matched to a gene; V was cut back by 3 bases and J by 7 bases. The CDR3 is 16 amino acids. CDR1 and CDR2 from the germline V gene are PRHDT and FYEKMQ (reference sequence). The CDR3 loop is CASSFSRGLISEKLFF. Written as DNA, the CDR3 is TGTGCCAGCAGCTTTTCCAGGGGGCTTATCAGTGAAAAACTGTTTTTT.

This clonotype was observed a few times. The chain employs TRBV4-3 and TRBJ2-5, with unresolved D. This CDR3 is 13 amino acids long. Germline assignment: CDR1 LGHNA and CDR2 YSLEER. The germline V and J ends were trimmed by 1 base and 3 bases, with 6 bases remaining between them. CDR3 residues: CASSQVNEETQYF. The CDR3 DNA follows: TGCGCCAGCAGCCAAGTAAATGAAGAGACCCAGTACTTC.

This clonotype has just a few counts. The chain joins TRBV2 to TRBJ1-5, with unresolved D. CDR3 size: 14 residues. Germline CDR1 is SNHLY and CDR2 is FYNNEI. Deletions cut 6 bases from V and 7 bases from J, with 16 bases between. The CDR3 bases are TGTGCCAGCAGGGAAAAGTGGTCCAGCCAGCCCCAGCATTTT. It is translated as CASREKWSSQPQHF.

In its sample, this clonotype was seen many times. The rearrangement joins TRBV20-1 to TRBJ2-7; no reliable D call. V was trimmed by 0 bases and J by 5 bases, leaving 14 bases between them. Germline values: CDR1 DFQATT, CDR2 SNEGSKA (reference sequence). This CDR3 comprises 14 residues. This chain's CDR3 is CSARDQERADEQYF. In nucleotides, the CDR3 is TGCAGTGCTAGAGATCAGGAAAGGGCCGACGAGCAGTACTTC.

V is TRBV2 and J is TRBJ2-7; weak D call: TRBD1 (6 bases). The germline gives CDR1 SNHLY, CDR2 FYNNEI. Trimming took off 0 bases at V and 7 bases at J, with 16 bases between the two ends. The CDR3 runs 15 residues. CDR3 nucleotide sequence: TGTGCCAGCAGTGAAGCGACAGGTCGTCTATGGGAGCAGTACGTC. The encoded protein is CASSEATGRLWEQYV.

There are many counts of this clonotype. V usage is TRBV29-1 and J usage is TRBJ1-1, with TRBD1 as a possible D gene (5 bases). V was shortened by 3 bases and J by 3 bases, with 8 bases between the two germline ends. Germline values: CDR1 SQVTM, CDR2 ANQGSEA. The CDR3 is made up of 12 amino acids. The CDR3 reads CSVDPGHTEAFF. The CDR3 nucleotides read TGCAGCGTTGACCCGGGGCACACTGAAGCTTTCTTT.

The CDR3 DNA sequence: TGTGCCAGCAGCATGGGCGGTTATCAGCCCCAGCATTTT. Translating it yields CASSMGGYQPQHF. The V gene is TRBV6-6, the J gene TRBJ1-5; D uncertain. The CDR3 extends over 13 amino acids. CDR1 is MNHNY, CDR2 SVGAGI, per germline (reference sequence). Trimming stripped 6 bases from V and 5 bases from J, with 11 bases between.

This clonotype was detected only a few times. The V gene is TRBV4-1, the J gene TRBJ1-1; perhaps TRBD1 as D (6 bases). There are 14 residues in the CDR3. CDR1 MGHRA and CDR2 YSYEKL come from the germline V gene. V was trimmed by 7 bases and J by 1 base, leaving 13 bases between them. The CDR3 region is CASTYRAANTEAFF. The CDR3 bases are TGCGCCAGCACCTACAGGGCGGCGAACACTGAAGCTTTCTTT.

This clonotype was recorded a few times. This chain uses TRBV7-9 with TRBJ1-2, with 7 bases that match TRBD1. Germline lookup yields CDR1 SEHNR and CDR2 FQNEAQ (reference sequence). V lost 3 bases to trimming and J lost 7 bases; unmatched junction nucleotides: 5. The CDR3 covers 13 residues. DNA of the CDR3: TGTGCCAGCAGCTTCCAAGGGGGCTTTGGCTACACCTTC. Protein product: CASSFQGGFGYTF.

CDR3 nucleotides: TGTGCCAGCAGCCAAGTTTCAGGGGGCACAGATACGCAGTATTTT. This codes for CASSQVSGGTDTQYF. V gene TRBV3-1 combines with J gene TRBJ2-3, with D maybe TRBD1 (6 bases). Germline V gives CDR1 LGHDT, CDR2 YNNKEL (reference sequence). The CDR3 has 15 residues. Trimming left V 1 base short and J 1 base short, with 9 bases between.

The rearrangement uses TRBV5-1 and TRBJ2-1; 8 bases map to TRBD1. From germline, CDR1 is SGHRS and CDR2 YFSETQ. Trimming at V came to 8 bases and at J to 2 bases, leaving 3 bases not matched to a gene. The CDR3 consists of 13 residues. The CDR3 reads CASATGAYNEQFF. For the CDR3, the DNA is TGCGCCAGTGCGACAGGGGCCTACAATGAGCAGTTCTTC.

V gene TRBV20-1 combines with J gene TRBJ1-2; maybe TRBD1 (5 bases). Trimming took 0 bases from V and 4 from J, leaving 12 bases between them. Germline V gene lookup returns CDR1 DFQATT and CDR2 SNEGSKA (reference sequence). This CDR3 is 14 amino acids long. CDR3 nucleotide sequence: TGCAGTGCTAGAGATGGGGCCCGGAGCTATGGCTACACCTTC. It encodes CSARDGARSYGYTF.

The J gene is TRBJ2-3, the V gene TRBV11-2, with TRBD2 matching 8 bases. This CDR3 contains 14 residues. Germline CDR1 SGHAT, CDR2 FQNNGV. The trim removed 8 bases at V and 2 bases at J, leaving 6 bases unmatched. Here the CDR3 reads CASPSAGDTDTQYF. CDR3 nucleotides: TGTGCCAGCCCCTCAGCGGGGGACACAGATACGCAGTATTTT. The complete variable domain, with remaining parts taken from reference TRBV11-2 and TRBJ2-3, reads EAGVAQSPRYKIIEKRQSVAFWCNPISGHATLYWYQQILGQGPKLLIQFQNNGVVDDSQLPKDRFSAERLKGVDSTLKIQPAKLEDSAVYLCASPSAGDTDTQYFGPGTRLTVL.

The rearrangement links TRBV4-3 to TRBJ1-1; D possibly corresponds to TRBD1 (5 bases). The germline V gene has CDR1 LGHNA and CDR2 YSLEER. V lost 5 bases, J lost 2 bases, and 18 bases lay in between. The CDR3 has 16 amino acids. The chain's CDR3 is CASSGQGVPRNTEAFF. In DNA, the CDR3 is TGCGCCAGCAGCGGGCAGGGTGTCCCTCGAAACACTGAAGCTTTCTTT.

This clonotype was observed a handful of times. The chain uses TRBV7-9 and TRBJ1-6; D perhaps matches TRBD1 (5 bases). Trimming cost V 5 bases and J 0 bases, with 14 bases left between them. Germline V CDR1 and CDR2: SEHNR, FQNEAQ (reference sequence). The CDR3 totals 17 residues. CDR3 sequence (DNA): TGTGCCAGCAGCCGTCCGATGGGGACCTCCTATAATTCACCCCTCCACTTT. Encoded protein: CASSRPMGTSYNSPLHF.

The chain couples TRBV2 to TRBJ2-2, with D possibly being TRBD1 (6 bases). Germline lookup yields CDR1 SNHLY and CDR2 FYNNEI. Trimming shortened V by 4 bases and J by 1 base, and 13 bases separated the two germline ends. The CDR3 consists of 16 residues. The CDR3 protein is CASSVNGGLNTGELFF. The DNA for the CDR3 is TGTGCCAGCAGTGTAAATGGGGGCCTGAACACCGGGGAGCTGTTTTTT.

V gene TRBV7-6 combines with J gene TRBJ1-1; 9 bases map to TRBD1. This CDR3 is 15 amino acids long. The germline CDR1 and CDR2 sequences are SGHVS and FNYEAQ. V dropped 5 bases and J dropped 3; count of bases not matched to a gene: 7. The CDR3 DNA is TGTGCCAGCAGCCGGCTGACAGGGGGTTACACTGAAGCTTTCTTT. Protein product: CASSRLTGGYTEAFF.

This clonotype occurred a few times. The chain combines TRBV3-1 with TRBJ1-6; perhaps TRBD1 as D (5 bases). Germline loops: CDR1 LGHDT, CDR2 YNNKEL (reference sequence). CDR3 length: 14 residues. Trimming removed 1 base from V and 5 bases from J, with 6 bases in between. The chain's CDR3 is CASSQGGDNSPLHF. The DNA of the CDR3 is TGTGCCAGCAGCCAAGGGGGCGATAATTCACCCCTCCACTTT.

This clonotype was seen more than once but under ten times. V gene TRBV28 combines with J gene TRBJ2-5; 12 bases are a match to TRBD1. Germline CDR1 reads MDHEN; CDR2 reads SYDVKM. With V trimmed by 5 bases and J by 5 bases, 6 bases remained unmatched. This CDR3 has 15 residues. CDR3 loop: CASSPGTGGAETQYF. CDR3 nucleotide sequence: TGTGCCAGCAGTCCCGGGACAGGGGGCGCCGAGACCCAGTACTTC.

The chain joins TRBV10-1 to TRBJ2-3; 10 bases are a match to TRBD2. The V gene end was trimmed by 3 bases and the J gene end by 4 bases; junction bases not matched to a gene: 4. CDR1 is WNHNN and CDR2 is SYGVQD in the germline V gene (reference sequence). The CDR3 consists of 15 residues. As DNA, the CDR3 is TGCGCCAGCAGTGAAGCGGGGGGGGCCGCAGATACGCAGTATTTT. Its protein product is CASSEAGGAADTQYF.

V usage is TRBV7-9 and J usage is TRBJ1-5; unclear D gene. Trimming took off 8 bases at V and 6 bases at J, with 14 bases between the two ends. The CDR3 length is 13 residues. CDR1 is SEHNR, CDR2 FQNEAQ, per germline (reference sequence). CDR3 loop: CASSRGFGQPQHF. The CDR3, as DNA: TGTGCCAGCTCCCGCGGGTTTGGTCAGCCCCAGCATTTT.

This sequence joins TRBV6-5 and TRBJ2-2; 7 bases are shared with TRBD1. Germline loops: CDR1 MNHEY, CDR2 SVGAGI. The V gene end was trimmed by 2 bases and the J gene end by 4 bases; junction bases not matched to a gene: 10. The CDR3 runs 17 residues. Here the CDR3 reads CASSYGPINRGTGELFF. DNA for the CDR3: TGTGCCAGCAGTTACGGGCCTATAAACAGGGGCACCGGGGAGCTGTTTTTT.

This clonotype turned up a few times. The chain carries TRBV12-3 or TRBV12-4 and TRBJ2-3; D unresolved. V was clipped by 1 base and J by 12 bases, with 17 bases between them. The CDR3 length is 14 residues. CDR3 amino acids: CASSLGLGTLPQYF. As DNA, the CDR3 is TGTGCCAGCAGTTTAGGGTTGGGCACCCTCCCACAGTATTTT.

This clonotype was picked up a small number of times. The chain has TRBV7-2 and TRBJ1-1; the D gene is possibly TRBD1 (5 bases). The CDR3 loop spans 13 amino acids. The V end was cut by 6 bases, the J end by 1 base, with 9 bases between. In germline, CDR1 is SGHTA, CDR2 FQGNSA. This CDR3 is CASRKTENTEAFF. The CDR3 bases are TGTGCCAGCAGGAAGACAGAGAACACTGAAGCTTTCTTT.

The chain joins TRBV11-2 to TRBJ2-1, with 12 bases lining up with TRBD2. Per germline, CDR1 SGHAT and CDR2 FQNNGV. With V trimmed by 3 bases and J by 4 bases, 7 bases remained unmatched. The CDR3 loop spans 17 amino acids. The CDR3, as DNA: TGTGCCAGCAGCTTGTGGACTAGCGGGGCCTCGTACAATGAGCAGTTCTTC. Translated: CASSLWTSGASYNEQFF. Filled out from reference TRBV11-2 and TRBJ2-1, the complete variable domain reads EAGVAQSPRYKIIEKRQSVAFWCNPISGHATLYWYQQILGQGPKLLIQFQNNGVVDDSQLPKDRFSAERLKGVDSTLKIQPAKLEDSAVYLCASSLWTSGASYNEQFFGPGTRLTVL.

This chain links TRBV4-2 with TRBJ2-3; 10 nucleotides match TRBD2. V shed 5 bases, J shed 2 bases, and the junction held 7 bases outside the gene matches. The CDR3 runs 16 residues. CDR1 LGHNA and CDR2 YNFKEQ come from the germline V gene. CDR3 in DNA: TGTGCCAGCAGCTTCGACCTAGCGGGGGTCACAGATACGCAGTATTTT. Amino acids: CASSFDLAGVTDTQYF.

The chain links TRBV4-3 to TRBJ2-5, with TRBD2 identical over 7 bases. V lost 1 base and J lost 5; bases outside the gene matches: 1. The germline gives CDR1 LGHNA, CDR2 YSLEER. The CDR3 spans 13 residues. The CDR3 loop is CASSQVGGETQYF. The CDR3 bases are TGCGCCAGCAGCCAAGTGGGGGGGGAGACCCAGTACTTC.

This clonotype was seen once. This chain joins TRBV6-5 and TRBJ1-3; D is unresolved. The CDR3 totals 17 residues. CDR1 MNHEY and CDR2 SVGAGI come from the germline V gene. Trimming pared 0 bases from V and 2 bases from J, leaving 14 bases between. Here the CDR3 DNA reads TGTGCCAGCAGTTACTCTGGTGGAGGTAGTACTGGAAACACCATATATTTT. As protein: CASSYSGGGSTGNTIYF.

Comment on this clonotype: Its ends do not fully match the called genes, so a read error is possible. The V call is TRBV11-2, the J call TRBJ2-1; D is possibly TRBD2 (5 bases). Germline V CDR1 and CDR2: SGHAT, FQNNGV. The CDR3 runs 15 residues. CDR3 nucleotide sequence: TGTGACAGCAGCTTCCCCCCGGGAAGCTACAATGAGCAGTTCTTC. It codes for CDSSFPPGSYNEQFF.

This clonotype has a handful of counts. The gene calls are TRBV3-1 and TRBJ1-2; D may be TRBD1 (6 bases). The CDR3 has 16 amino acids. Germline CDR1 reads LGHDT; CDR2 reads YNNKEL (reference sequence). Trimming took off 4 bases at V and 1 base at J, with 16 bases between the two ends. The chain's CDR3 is CASSPLKRGFNYGYTF. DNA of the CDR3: TGTGCCAGCAGCCCATTGAAGAGGGGGTTTAACTATGGCTACACCTTC.